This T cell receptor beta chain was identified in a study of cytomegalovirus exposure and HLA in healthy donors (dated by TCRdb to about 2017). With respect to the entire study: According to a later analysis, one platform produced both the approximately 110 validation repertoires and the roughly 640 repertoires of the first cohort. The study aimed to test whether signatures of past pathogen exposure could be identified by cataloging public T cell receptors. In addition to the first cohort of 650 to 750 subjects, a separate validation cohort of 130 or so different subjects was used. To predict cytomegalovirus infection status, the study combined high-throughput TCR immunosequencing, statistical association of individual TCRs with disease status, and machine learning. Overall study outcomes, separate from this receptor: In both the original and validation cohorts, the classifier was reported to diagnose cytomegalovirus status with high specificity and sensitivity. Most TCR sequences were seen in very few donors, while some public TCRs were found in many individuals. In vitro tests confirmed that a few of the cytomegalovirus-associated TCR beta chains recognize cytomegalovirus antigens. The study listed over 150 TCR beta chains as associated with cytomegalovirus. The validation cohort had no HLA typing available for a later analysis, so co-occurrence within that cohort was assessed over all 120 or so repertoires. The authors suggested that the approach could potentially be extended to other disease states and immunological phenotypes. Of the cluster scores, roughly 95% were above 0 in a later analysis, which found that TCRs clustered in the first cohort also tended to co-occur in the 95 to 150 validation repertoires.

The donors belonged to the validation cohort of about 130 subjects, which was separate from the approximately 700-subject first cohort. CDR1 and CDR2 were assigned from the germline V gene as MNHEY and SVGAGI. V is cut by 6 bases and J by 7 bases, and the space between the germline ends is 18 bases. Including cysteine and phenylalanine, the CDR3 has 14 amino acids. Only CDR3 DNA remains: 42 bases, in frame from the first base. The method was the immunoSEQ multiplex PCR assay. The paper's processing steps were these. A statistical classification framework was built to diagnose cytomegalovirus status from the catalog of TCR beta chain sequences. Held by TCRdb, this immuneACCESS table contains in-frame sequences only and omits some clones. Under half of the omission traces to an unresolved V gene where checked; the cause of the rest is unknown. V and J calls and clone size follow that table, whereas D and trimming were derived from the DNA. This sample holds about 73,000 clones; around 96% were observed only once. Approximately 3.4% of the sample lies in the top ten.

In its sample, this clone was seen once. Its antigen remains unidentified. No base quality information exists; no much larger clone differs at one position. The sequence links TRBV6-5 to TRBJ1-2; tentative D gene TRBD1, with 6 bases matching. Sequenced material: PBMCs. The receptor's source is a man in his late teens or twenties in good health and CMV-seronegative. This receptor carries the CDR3 CASSLAQGFRGYTF. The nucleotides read TGTGCCAGCAGCCTCGCGCAGGGGTTTCGTGGCTACACCTTC.